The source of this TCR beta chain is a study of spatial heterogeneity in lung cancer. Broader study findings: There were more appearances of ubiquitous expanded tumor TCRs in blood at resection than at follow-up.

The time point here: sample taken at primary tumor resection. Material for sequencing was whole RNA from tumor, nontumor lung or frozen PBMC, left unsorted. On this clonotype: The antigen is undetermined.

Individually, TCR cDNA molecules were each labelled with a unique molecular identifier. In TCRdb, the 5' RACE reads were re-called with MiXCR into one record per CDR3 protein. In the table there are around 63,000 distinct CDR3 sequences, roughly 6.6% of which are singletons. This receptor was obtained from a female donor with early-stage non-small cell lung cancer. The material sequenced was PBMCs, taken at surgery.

CDR3 region: CASSSPGGGTEAFF. The DNA for the CDR3 is TGTGCCAGCAGTTCTCCGGGAGGGGGCACTGAAGCTTTCTTT. The genes are TRBV6-5 and TRBJ1-1, with D possibly TRBD1 on 6 matching bases. The CDR3 sequence is 14 residues long. V was trimmed by 4 bases and J by 4 bases, leaving 13 bases between them. Per the germline V gene, CDR1 is MNHEY and CDR2 is SVGAGI.